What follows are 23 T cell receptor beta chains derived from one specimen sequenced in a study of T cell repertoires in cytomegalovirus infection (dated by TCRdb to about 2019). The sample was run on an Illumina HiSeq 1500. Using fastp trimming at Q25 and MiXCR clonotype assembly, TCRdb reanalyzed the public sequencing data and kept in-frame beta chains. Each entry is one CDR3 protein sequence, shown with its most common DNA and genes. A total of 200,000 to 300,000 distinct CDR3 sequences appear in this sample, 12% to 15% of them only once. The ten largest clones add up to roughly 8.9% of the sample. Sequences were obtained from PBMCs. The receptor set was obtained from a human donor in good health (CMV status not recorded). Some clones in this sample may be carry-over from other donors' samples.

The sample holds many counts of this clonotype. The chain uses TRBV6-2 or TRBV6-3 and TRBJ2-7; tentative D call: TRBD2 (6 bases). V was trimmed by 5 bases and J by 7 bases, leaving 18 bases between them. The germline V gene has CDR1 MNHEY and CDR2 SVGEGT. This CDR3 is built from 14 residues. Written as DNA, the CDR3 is TGTGCCAGCAGTCGCTCGACACTCGGGAGTGAGCAGTACTTC. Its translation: CASSRSTLGSEQYF.

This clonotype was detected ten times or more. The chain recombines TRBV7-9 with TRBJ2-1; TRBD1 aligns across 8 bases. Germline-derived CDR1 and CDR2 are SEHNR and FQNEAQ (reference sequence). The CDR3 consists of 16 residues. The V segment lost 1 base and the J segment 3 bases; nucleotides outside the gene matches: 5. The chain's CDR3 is CASSLGRDRNYNEQFF. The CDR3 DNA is TGTGCCAGCAGCTTAGGCCGGGACAGGAACTACAATGAGCAGTTCTTC.

The CDR3 here is CASSSLTGATYEQYF. Here the CDR3 DNA reads TGTGCCAGCAGCTCTCTGACGGGAGCGACCTACGAGCAGTACTTC. J is TRBJ2-7 and V is TRBV5-5; D is possibly TRBD2 (6 bases). This CDR3 is 15 amino acids long. V lost 3 bases and J 2 bases, leaving 15 bases between the germline ends. Germline-derived CDR1 and CDR2 are SGHKS and YYEKEE (reference sequence).

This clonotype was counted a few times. In DNA, the CDR3 is TGTGCCACCAGCAGAGACGGAACGTACAATGAGCAGTTCTTC. Translation gives CATSRDGTYNEQFF. The chain recombines TRBV15 with TRBJ2-1; D not resolved. With 0 bases removed from V and 4 bases from J, the gap between germline ends came to 7 bases. The CDR3 loop spans 14 amino acids. Germline values: CDR1 LNHNV, CDR2 YYDKDF (reference sequence).

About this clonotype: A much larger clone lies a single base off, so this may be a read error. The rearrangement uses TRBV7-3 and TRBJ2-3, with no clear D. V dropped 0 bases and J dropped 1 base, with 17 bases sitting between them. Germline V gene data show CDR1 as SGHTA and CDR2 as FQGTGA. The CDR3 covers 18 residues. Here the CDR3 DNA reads TGTGCCAGCAGCTTAACGTTTGCCGAGGTTTACCGCACAGATACGCAGTATTTT. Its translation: CASSLTFAEVYRTDTQYF.

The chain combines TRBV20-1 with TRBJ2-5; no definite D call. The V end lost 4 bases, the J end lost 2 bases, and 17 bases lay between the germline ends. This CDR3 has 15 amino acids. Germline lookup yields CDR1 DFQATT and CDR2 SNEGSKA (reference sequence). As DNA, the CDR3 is TGCAGTGCTACAGCGTCACGGTGGTATCAAGAGACCCAGTACTTC. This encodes CSATASRWYQETQYF.

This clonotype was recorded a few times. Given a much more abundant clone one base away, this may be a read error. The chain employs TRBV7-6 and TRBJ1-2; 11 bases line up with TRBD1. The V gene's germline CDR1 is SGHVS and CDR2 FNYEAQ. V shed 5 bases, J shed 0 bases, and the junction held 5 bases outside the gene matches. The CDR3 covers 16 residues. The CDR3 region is CASSKGDRGANYGYTF. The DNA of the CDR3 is TGTGCCAGCAGCAAAGGGGACAGGGGGGCTAACTATGGCTACACCTTC.

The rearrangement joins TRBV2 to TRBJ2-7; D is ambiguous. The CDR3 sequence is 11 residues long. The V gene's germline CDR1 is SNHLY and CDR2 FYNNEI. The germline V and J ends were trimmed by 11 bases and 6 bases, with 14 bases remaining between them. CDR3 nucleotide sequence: TGTGCCTCTCAAGGTTGGCGCGAGCAGTACTTC. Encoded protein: CASQGWREQYF.

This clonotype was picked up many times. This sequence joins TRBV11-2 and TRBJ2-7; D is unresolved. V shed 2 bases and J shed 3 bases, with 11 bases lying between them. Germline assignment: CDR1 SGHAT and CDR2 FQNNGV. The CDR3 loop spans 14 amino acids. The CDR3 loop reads CASSLRASIYEQYF. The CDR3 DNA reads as TGTGCCAGCAGCTTAAGAGCTAGTATCTACGAGCAGTACTTC.

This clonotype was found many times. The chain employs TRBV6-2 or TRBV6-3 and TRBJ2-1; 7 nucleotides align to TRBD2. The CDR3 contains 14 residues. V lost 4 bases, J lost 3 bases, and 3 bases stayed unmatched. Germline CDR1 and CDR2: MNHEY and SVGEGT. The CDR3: CASSLSGNYNEQFF. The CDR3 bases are TGTGCCAGCAGTTTGAGCGGGAACTACAATGAGCAGTTCTTC.

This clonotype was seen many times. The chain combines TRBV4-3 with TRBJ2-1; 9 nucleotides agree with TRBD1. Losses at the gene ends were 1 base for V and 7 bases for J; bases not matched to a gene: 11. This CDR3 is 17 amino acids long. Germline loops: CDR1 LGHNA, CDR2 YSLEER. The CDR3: CASSQGGRTGGRNEQFF. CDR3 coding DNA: TGCGCCAGCAGCCAAGGTGGGAGAACAGGGGGCAGGAATGAGCAGTTCTTC.

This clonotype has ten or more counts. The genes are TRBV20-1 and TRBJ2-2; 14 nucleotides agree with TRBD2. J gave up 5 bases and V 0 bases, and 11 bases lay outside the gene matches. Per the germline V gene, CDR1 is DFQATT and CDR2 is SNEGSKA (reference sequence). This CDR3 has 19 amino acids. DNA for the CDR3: TGCAGTGCTAGAGATATTTCCAGGACTAGCGGGAGGAATACCGGGGAGCTGTTTTTT. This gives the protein CSARDISRTSGRNTGELFF.

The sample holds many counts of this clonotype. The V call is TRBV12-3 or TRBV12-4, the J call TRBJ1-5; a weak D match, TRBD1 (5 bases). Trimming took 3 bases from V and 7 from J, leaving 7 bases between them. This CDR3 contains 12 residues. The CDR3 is CASSFGAQPQHF. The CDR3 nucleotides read TGTGCCAGCAGTTTCGGGGCACAGCCCCAGCATTTT.

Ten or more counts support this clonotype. The CDR3 here is CATSDPTSGKDNEQFF. CDR3 nucleotide sequence: TGTGCCACCAGTGATCCAACTAGCGGGAAGGACAATGAGCAGTTCTTC. This chain uses TRBV24-1 with TRBJ2-1; 10 bases are a match to TRBD2. Germline V gene data show CDR1 as KGHDR and CDR2 as SFDVKD. This CDR3 has 16 residues. Losses at the gene ends were 3 bases for V and 5 bases for J; bases not matched to a gene: 6.

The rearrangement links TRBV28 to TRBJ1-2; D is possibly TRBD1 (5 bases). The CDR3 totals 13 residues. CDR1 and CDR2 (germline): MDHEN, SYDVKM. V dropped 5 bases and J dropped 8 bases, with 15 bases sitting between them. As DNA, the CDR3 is TGTGCCAGCAGTGGCGGGACCTCGAAGGGCTACACCTTC. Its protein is CASSGGTSKGYTF.

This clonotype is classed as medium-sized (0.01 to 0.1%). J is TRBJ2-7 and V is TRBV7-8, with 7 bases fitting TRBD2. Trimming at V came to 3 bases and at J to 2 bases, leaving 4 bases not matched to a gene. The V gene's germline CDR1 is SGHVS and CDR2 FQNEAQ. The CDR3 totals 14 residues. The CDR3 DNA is TGTGCCAGCAGCTTTGGGGCGGGGGCCTACGAGCAGTACTTC. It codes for CASSFGAGAYEQYF.

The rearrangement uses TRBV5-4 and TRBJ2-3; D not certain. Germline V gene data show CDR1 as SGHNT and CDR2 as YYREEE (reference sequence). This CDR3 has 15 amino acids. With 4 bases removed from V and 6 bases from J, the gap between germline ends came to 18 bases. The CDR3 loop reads CASSPDIGLSDTQYF. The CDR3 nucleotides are TGTGCCAGCAGCCCCGACATAGGTCTTTCGGATACGCAGTATTTT.

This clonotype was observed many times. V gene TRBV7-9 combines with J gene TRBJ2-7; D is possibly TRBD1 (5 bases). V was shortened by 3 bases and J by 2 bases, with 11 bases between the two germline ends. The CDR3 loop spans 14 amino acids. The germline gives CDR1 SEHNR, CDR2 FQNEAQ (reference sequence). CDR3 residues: CASSLGRVPYEQYF. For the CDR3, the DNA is TGTGCCAGCAGCTTGGGCAGGGTGCCCTACGAGCAGTACTTC.

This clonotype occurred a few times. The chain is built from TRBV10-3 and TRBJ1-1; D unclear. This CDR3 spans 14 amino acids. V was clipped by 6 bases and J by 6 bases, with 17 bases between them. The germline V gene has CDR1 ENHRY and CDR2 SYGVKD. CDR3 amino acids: CAISRGLEASEAFF. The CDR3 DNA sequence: TGTGCCATCAGCCGAGGTCTGGAGGCTTCTGAAGCTTTCTTT.

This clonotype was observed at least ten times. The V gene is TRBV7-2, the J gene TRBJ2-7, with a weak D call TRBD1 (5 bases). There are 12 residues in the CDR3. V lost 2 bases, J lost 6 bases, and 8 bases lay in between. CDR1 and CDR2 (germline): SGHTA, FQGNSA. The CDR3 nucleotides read TGTGCCAGCAGCTTAAGGGGCAGCGAGCAGTACTTC. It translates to CASSLRGSEQYF.

The CDR3 loop is CASSYPGHSGEQYF. DNA of the CDR3: TGTGCCAGCAGTTACCCCGGGCATTCGGGGGAGCAGTACTTC. The J gene is TRBJ2-7, the V gene TRBV6-6; the D gene is possibly TRBD2 (5 bases). The CDR3 spans 14 residues. The germline V and J ends were trimmed by 2 bases and 7 bases, with 15 bases remaining between them. The germline CDR1 and CDR2 sequences are MNHNY and SVGAGI (reference sequence).

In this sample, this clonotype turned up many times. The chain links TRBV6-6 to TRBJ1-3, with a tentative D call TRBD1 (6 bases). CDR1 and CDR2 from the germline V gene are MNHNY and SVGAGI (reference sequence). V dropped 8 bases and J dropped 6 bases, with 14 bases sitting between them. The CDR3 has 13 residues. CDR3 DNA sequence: TGTGCCAGCCAGAACAGGGTCGAAAACACCATATATTTT. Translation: CASQNRVENTIYF.

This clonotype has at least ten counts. This CDR3 reads CASSSPRGGAGGEQFF. The CDR3 coding sequence is TGTGCCAGCAGCTCCCCTAGGGGGGGGGCGGGGGGTGAGCAGTTCTTC. This rearrangement joins TRBV11-3 to TRBJ2-1, with TRBD2 matching 8 bases. The V gene's germline CDR1 is SGHNT and CDR2 YENEEA. The CDR3 loop spans 16 amino acids. V dropped 4 bases and J dropped 9; count of bases not matched to a gene: 14.